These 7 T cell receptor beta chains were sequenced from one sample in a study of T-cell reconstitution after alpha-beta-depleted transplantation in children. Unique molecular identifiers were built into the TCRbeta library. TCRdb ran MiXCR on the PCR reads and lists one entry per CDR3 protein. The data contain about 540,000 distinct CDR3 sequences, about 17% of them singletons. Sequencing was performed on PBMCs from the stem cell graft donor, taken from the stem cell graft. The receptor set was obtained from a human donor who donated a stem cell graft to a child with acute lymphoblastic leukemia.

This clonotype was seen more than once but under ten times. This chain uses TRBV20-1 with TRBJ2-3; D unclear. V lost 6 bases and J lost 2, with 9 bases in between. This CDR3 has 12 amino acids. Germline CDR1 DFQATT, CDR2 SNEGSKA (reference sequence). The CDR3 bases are TGCAGTGCCCGTGCGGTCACAGATACGCAGTATTTT. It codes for CSARAVTDTQYF.

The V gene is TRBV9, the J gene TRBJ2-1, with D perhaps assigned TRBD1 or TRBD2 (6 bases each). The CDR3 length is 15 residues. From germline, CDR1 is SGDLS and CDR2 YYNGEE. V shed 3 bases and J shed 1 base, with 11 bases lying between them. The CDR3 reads CASSAVGGSYNEQFF. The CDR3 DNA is TGTGCCAGCAGCGCCGTAGGGGGGTCCTACAATGAGCAGTTCTTC.

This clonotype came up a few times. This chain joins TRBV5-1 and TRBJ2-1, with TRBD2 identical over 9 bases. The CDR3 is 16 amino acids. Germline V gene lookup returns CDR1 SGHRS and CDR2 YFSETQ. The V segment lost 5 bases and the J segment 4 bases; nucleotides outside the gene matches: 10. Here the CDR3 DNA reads TGCGCCAGCAGACCCTTTCCGACTAGCGGTTACAATGAGCAGTTCTTC. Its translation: CASRPFPTSGYNEQFF. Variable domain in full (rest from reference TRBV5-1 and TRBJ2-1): KAGVTQTPRYLIKTRGQQVTLSCSPISGHRSVSWYQQTPGQGLQFLFEYFSETQRNKGNFPGRFSGRQFSNSRSEMNVSTLELGDSALYLCASRPFPTSGYNEQFFGPGTRLTVL.

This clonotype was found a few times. CDR3 protein: CASSTATGLNAEAFF. The DNA for the CDR3 is TGCGCCAGCAGCACCGCTACAGGGCTAAACGCTGAAGCTTTCTTT. V gene TRBV5-1 combines with J gene TRBJ1-1; possibly TRBD1 for D (6 bases). The germline CDR1 and CDR2 sequences are SGHRS and YFSETQ. The CDR3 length is 15 residues. V lost 4 bases and J 6 bases, leaving 19 bases between the germline ends.

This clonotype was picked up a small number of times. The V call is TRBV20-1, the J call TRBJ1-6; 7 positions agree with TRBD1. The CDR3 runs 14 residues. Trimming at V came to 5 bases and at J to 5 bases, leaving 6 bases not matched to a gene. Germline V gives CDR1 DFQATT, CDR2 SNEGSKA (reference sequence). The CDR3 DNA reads TGCAGTGCTGACCACGGACAGGATAATTCACCCCTCCACTTT. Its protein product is CSADHGQDNSPLHF.

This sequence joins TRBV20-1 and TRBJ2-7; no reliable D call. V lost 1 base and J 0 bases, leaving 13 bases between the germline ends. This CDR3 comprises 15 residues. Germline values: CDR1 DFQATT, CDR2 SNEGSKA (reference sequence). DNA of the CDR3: TGCAGTGCTAGAGCTTTGTCCCAAAGCTCCTACGAGCAGTACTTC. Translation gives CSARALSQSSYEQYF.

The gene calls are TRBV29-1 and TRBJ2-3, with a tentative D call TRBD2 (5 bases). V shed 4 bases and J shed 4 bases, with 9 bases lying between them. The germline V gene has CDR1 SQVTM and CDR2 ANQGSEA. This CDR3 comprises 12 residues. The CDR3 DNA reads TGCAGCGTTGGGAGGAGCGCAGATACGCAGTATTTT. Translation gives CSVGRSADTQYF.